What follows describes a single T cell receptor beta chain. Donors were Caucasian adults residing in Nashville, Tennessee, USA. Splitting of CD4+ cells produced CD45RA+ naive and CD45RA-negative memory subsets. The CDR3 spans 12 residues. Between the trimmed V and J ends, which lost 10 bases and 7 bases, there was a span of 11 bases. The germline gives CDR1 MDHEN, CDR2 SYDVKM. The sample originates from a study of shared clonotypes between healthy human individuals. Sorted-subset replicate PCR reactions were performed with approximately 180 ng DNA, corresponding to tens of thousands of T cell genomes. Using immunoSEQ multiplex PCR, the repertoire was profiled, and TCRdb retains in-frame clones only, with some absent. The table shows approximately 2.1 million clones, with approximately 95% occurring only once.

This chain links TRBV28 with TRBJ1-6; TRBD1 is a possible D gene (5 bases). The sequence was obtained from a man aged 18 to 35 in good health. Some clones in this sample may be carry-over from other donors' samples. The sample was naive CD4+ T cells from PBMCs. Subset specified: CD45RA+ positively selected. The CDR3 DNA reads as TGTGCCATCGCAAAGGGGAATTCACCCCTCCACTTT. Translation: CAIAKGNSPLHF.